These 10 T cell receptor beta chains share one sample of origin, sequenced in a study of PD-1 blockade in classical Hodgkin lymphoma. The data were produced by immunoSEQ multiplex PCR, yet TCRdb's version contains in-frame clones alone and is incomplete. This table holds about 90,000 clones, more than 80% found once. The sample's time point: cycle 4 day 1 (C4D1), after five to seven weeks of nivolumab. Every patient experienced relapse after autologous stem cell transplantation, and brentuximab vedotin exposure varied. Sequenced here: peripheral blood mononuclear cells (PBMCs), sampled before the fourth cycle of nivolumab. The receptors were sampled from a human donor with classical Hodgkin lymphoma.

In DNA form, the CDR3 reads TGTGCCAGCAGGCCGAGATCGCTAAGTGGTATCTACGAGCAGTACTTC. As protein: CASRPRSLSGIYEQYF. The chain recombines TRBV28 with TRBJ2-7, with D unresolved. This CDR3 spans 16 amino acids. V was pared by 6 bases and J by 3 bases, with 21 bases between. Germline V gene sequence: CDR1 MDHEN, CDR2 SYDVKM.

The CDR3 coding sequence is TGTGCCAGCAGCCCCCGGACAGGGAATAATGAAAAACTGTTTTTT. Translated, it gives CASSPRTGNNEKLFF. V usage is TRBV9 and J usage is TRBJ1-4; 8 bases map to TRBD1. V gave up 4 bases and J gave up 4 bases; unmatched junction bases: 6. This CDR3 spans 15 amino acids. CDR1 and CDR2 from the germline V gene are SGDLS and YYNGEE.

This sequence joins TRBV5-1 and TRBJ2-2; the D is unclear. V was clipped by 0 bases and J by 3 bases, with 6 bases between them. CDR1 is SGHRS and CDR2 is YFSETQ in the germline V gene. The CDR3 length is 14 residues. CDR3: CASSLVADTGELFF. The CDR3 bases are TGCGCCAGCAGCTTGGTCGCGGACACCGGGGAGCTGTTTTTT.

The chain uses TRBV6-1 and TRBJ1-3; the match to TRBD1 covers 7 bases. Germline lookup yields CDR1 MNHNS and CDR2 SASEGT. V shed 6 bases, J shed 0 bases, and the junction held 2 bases outside the gene matches. The CDR3 length is 14 residues. CDR3: CASRDRSSGNTIYF. The CDR3 coding sequence is TGTGCCAGCAGGGACAGGAGCTCTGGAAACACCATATATTTT.

The V call is TRBV5-6, the J call TRBJ1-4; D remains ambiguous. Trimming left V 0 bases short and J 7 bases short, with 13 bases between. Per the germline V gene, CDR1 is SGHDT and CDR2 is YYEEEE. The CDR3 spans 15 residues. CDR3 in amino acids: CASSLGVDEFEKLFF. The CDR3 DNA reads as TGTGCCAGCAGCTTGGGTGTGGACGAATTTGAAAAACTGTTTTTT.

This clone showed up just once. The chain is built from TRBV10-3 and TRBJ2-2, with 8 bases fitting TRBD1. The CDR3 is made up of 14 amino acids. Germline V gene lookup returns CDR1 ENHRY and CDR2 SYGVKD. V was pared by 9 bases and J by 0 bases, with 3 bases of the junction left unmatched. The DNA of the CDR3 is TGTGCCATACAGGGACAGGCGAACACCGGGGAGCTGTTTTTT. Translated: CAIQGQANTGELFF.

The V and J genes are TRBV5-8 and TRBJ2-6; 9 bases are shared with TRBD1. Per germline, CDR1 SGHTS and CDR2 YDEGEE. J gave up 0 bases and V 4 bases, and 5 bases lay outside the gene matches. The CDR3 extends over 17 amino acids. CDR3 sequence: CASSPGTGTSGANVLTF. The CDR3 DNA sequence: TGTGCCAGCAGCCCCGGGACAGGGACCTCTGGGGCCAACGTCCTGACTTTC.

The rearrangement uses TRBV6-1 and TRBJ2-1; D might be TRBD1 or TRBD2, each matching 5 bases. Per germline, CDR1 MNHNS and CDR2 SASEGT. With 1 base removed from V and 7 bases from J, the gap between germline ends came to 11 bases. This CDR3 is 14 amino acids long. CDR3 sequence: CASSEGAGTNEQFF. In DNA form, the CDR3 reads TGTGCCAGCAGTGAAGGAGCAGGGACGAATGAGCAGTTCTTC.

The chain recombines TRBV6-1 with TRBJ1-2; a possible D gene is TRBD1 (6 bases). This CDR3 has 14 residues. Trimming cost V 2 bases and J 6 bases, with 13 bases left between them. Germline V lookup: CDR1 MNHNS, CDR2 SASEGT. The CDR3 DNA sequence: TGTGCCAGCAGTGAACCCTATACAGGGCATGGCTACACCTTC. Translating it yields CASSEPYTGHGYTF.

The chain couples TRBV18 to TRBJ2-2; maybe TRBD2 (7 bases). The germline gives CDR1 KGHSH, CDR2 LQKENI. CDR3 length: 16 residues. V shed 2 bases and J shed 1 base, with 11 bases lying between them. CDR3 sequence: CASSPSAGQNTGELFF. In DNA, the CDR3 is TGTGCCAGCTCACCATCAGCGGGACAGAACACCGGGGAGCTGTTTTTT.